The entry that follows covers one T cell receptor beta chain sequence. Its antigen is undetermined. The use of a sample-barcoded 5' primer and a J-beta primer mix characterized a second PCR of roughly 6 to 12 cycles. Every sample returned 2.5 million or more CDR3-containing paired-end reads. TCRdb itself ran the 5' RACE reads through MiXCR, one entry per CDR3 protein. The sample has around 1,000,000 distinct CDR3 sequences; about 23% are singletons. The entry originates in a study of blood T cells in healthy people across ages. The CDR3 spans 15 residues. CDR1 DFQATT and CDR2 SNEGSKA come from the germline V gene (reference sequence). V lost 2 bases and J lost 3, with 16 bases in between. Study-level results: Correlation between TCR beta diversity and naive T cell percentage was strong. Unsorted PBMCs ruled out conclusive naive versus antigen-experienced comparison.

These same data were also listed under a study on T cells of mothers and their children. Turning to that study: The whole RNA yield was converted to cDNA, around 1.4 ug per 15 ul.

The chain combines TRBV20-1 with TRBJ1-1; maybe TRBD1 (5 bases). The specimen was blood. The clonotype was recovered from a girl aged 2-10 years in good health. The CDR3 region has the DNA TGCAGTGCTAGATTAAGGGGATCATTTGACACTGAAGCTTTCTTT. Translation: CSARLRGSFDTEAFF.